The next 25 T cell receptor beta chains were all read from a single sample in a study of T cell repertoires in cytomegalovirus infection. Each CDR3 protein is one row after TCRdb ran MiXCR on the reads. The sample lists 90,000 to 120,000 distinct CDR3 sequences, 20% to 25% occurring once. The sample consisted of CD8+ T cells from PBMCs. Receptors were obtained from a human donor in good health (CMV status not recorded). Some clones in this sample may be carry-over from other donors' samples.

J is TRBJ2-7 and V is TRBV28, with D perhaps TRBD1 (6 bases). Germline V gives CDR1 MDHEN, CDR2 SYDVKM. With 6 bases removed from V and 1 base from J, the gap between germline ends came to 10 bases. The CDR3 runs 13 residues. The CDR3 loop is CASRPDRSYEQYF. The DNA for the CDR3 is TGTGCCAGCAGACCTGACAGGTCCTACGAGCAGTACTTC. Drawing the rest from reference TRBV28 and TRBJ2-7, the complete variable domain is DVKVTQSSRYLVKRTGEKVFLECVQDMDHENMFWYRQDPGLGLRLIYFSYDVKMKEKGDIPEGYSVSREKKERFSLILESASTNQTSMYLCASRPDRSYEQYFGPGTRLTVT.

The sample holds many counts of this clonotype. This chain joins TRBV7-2 and TRBJ2-7; 7 bases align to TRBD2. J was trimmed by 4 bases and V by 2 bases; bases with no gene match: 8. The germline V gene has CDR1 SGHTA and CDR2 FQGNSA. This CDR3 contains 15 residues. The CDR3 region is CASSLTGTNRYEQYF. CDR3 nucleotide sequence: TGTGCCAGCAGCTTAACCGGGACTAACCGGTACGAGCAGTACTTC.

The chain has TRBV7-4 and TRBJ1-3, with TRBD1 as a possible D gene (5 bases). Germline lookup yields CDR1 SGHVT and CDR2 SQSDAQ. V was pared by 3 bases and J by 0 bases, with 18 bases between. The CDR3 loop spans 18 amino acids. The CDR3 DNA sequence: TGTGCCAGCAGCTTTGCTCCCCCACCGACAGTCTCTGGAAACACCATATATTTT. This translates into CASSFAPPPTVSGNTIYF.

This clonotype has just a few counts. The V gene is TRBV27, the J gene TRBJ1-6, with D unresolved. The CDR3 consists of 15 residues. V lost 2 bases and J lost 9, with 14 bases in between. CDR1 is MNHEY, CDR2 SMNVEV, per germline (reference sequence). The CDR3, as DNA: TGTGCCAGCAGTTTAGGCAGGATCGGTGGTTCACCCCTCCACTTT. It encodes CASSLGRIGGSPLHF.

There are many counts of this clonotype. The chain employs TRBV20-1 and TRBJ2-7; D is perhaps TRBD2 (6 bases). CDR3 length equals 14 residues. Trimming cost V 0 bases and J 4 bases, with 13 bases left between them. CDR1 DFQATT and CDR2 SNEGSKA come from the germline V gene (reference sequence). The CDR3 sequence: CSARDHGSGYEQYF. The CDR3 region has the DNA TGCAGTGCTAGAGATCACGGGAGCGGATACGAGCAGTACTTC.

This clonotype was seen ten or more times. V and J are TRBV7-2 and TRBJ2-1, with TRBD2 matching 10 bases. The CDR3 is made up of 17 amino acids. V was clipped by 3 bases and J by 5 bases; unmatched bases: 10. Germline V gene sequence: CDR1 SGHTA, CDR2 FQGNSA. CDR3 coding DNA: TGTGCCAGCAGCTTTTCCCCTCTAGCGGGGGACGACAATGAGCAGTTCTTC. It encodes CASSFSPLAGDDNEQFF.

This clonotype was picked up many times. V and J are TRBV7-6 and TRBJ1-1; D possibly corresponds to TRBD1 (5 bases). Trimming took 5 bases from V and 4 from J, leaving 20 bases between them. The CDR3 is 16 residues long. Germline V gene data show CDR1 as SGHVS and CDR2 as FNYEAQ. The CDR3 region is CASSHLDGGGATEAFF. DNA of the CDR3: TGTGCCAGCAGCCACCTGGACGGCGGCGGGGCCACTGAAGCTTTCTTT.

This clonotype was seen ten or more times. The chain couples TRBV12-3 or TRBV12-4 to TRBJ1-5; a possible D gene is TRBD1 (5 bases). The CDR3 length is 12 residues. Trimming removed 5 bases at V and 9 bases at J, with 11 bases between. CDR3 region: CASSPRVWPQHF. The CDR3 DNA sequence: TGTGCCAGCAGTCCCAGGGTTTGGCCCCAGCATTTT.

A few counts support this clonotype. J is TRBJ2-1 and V is TRBV29-1; D is undetermined. Trimming took off 1 base at V and 13 bases at J, with 17 bases between the two ends. Germline CDR1 and CDR2: SQVTM and ANQGSEA. The CDR3 sequence is 13 residues long. This chain's CDR3 is CSVEGGPTRRQFF. In nucleotides, the CDR3 is TGCAGCGTTGAAGGTGGGCCGACCCGGCGCCAGTTCTTC.

This chain joins TRBV11-2 and TRBJ2-3; D ambiguous. In germline, CDR1 is SGHAT, CDR2 FQNNGV. The CDR3 runs 16 residues. V lost 5 bases, J lost 4 bases, and 19 bases lay in between. Here the CDR3 reads CASSPPSSRFSDTQYF. The CDR3 DNA reads TGTGCCAGCAGCCCCCCCAGCAGCCGATTCTCAGATACGCAGTATTTT.

J is TRBJ1-1 and V is TRBV9, with D uncertain. Trimming cost V 1 base and J 5 bases, with 6 bases left between them. Germline CDR1 SGDLS, CDR2 YYNGEE. The CDR3 is made up of 12 amino acids. The CDR3 protein is CASSVRGTEAFF. The CDR3 nucleotides are TGTGCCAGCAGCGTAAGAGGGACTGAAGCTTTCTTT. The variable domain in full, with the rest retrieved from reference TRBV9 and TRBJ1-1, is DSGVTQTPKHLITATGQRVTLRCSPRSGDLSVYWYQQSLDQGLQFLIQYYNGEERAKGNILERFSAQQFPDLHSELNLSSLELGDSALYFCASSVRGTEAFFGQGTRLTVV.

The V gene is TRBV7-9, the J gene TRBJ1-1; D is unresolved. The CDR3 has 12 amino acids. Trimming pared 1 base from V and 3 bases from J, leaving 3 bases between. From germline, CDR1 is SEHNR and CDR2 FQNEAQ (reference sequence). This CDR3 reads CASSLVYTEAFF. In DNA, the CDR3 is TGTGCCAGCAGCTTAGTGTACACTGAAGCTTTCTTT. Complete variable domain (other parts from reference TRBV7-9 and TRBJ1-1): DTGVSQNPRHKITKRGQNVTFRCDPISEHNRLYWYRQTLGQGPEFLTYFQNEAQLEKSRLLSDRFSAERPKGSFSTLEIQRTEQGDSAMYLCASSLVYTEAFFGQGTRLTVV.

This clonotype was counted at least ten times. This sequence joins TRBV7-8 and TRBJ2-7, with 7 bases aligning to TRBD1. CDR3 length equals 13 residues. Germline CDR1 and CDR2: SGHVS and FQNEAQ. After removal of 4 bases from V and 6 bases from J, the junction contained 6 bases not matched to a gene. The CDR3 DNA sequence: TGTGCCAGCAGCTCCTGGACAGGCGCCGAGCAGTACTTC. Protein sequence: CASSSWTGAEQYF. The full variable domain, completed using reference TRBV7-8 and TRBJ2-7, is GAGVSQSPRYKVAKRGQDVALRCDPISGHVSLFWYQQALGQGPEFLTYFQNEAQLDKSGLPSDRFFAERPEGSVSTLKIQRTQQEDSAVYLCASSSWTGAEQYFGPGTRLTVT.

The chain has TRBV4-3 and TRBJ2-3; 9 nucleotides align to TRBD2. The germline V gene has CDR1 LGHNA and CDR2 YSLEER. Losses at the gene ends were 3 bases for V and 3 bases for J; bases not matched to a gene: 7. The CDR3 length is 16 residues. The CDR3 DNA reads TGCGCCAGCAGCCACGAACTAGCGGGCGTAACAGATACGCAGTATTTT. The encoded protein is CASSHELAGVTDTQYF.

V gene TRBV7-9 combines with J gene TRBJ1-1; D is perhaps TRBD1 (5 bases). This CDR3 is built from 14 residues. Deletions cut 4 bases from V and 0 bases from J, with 9 bases between. Germline V gene data show CDR1 as SEHNR and CDR2 as FQNEAQ (reference sequence). The CDR3 is CASSSSGLNTEAFF. Written as DNA, the CDR3 is TGTGCCAGCAGCTCCTCAGGGTTGAACACTGAAGCTTTCTTT.

This clonotype has ten or more counts. The chain uses TRBV11-3 and TRBJ2-7, with D maybe TRBD2 (6 bases). Germline V lookup: CDR1 SGHNT, CDR2 YENEEA. Trimming pared 2 bases from V and 3 bases from J, leaving 14 bases between. The CDR3 is 15 amino acids. Here the CDR3 reads CASSLSGGSGYEQYF. DNA of the CDR3: TGTGCCAGCAGCTTATCCGGTGGTAGCGGCTACGAGCAGTACTTC. Based on the CDR3 plus reference TRBV11-3 and TRBJ2-7, the full variable domain is EAGVVQSPRYKIIEKKQPVAFWCNPISGHNTLYWYLQNLGQGPELLIRYENEEAVDDSQLPKDRFSAERLKGVDSTLKIQPAELGDSAVYLCASSLSGGSGYEQYFGPGTRLTVT.

The chain employs TRBV9 and TRBJ1-5, with no clear D. CDR3 size: 14 residues. CDR1 and CDR2 (germline): SGDLS, YYNGEE. V lost 4 bases, J lost 7 bases, and 15 bases lay in between. The chain's CDR3 is CASSSDVGGQPQHF. As DNA, the CDR3 is TGTGCCAGCAGCTCCGATGTCGGAGGGCAGCCCCAGCATTTT.

The V call is TRBV28, the J call TRBJ2-7; maybe TRBD1 (6 bases). The CDR3 sequence is 15 residues long. CDR1 is MDHEN and CDR2 is SYDVKM in the germline V gene. The V end was cut by 10 bases, the J end by 0 bases, with 19 bases between. CDR3 coding DNA: TGTGCCATCCGGGACAAAGAGAAGAGCTCCTACGAGCAGTACTTC. It yields the protein CAIRDKEKSSYEQYF.

Many counts were recorded for this clonotype. The chain employs TRBV7-8 and TRBJ2-1, with 15 bases fitting TRBD2. Germline V gene data show CDR1 as SGHVS and CDR2 as FQNEAQ. V shed 4 bases and J 0 bases; nucleotides not matched to a gene: 13. This CDR3 is 21 amino acids long. The CDR3 nucleotides are TGTGCCAGCAGCTCAGGCGCCCCCGGGACTAGCGGGGGGCACTCCTACAATGAGCAGTTCTTC. Translating gives CASSSGAPGTSGGHSYNEQFF.

This clonotype was picked up many times. This chain connects TRBV7-2 to TRBJ1-3; TRBD1 matches at 7 bases. Germline V gene lookup returns CDR1 SGHTA and CDR2 FQGNSA. Trimming cost V 4 bases and J 4 bases; bases outside gene matches: 10. The CDR3 contains 16 residues. The CDR3 DNA follows: TGTGCCAGCAGCTCTAGCCTACAGGGGCCGGGAAACACCATATATTTT. Its protein is CASSSSLQGPGNTIYF.

In its sample, this clonotype was seen a few times. The chain uses TRBV6-2 or TRBV6-3 and TRBJ2-7; D may be TRBD1 (6 bases). V gave up 2 bases and J gave up 0 bases, with 8 bases separating them. Germline CDR1 reads MNHEY; CDR2 reads SVGEGT. The CDR3 runs to 14 residues. As DNA, the CDR3 is TGTGCCAGCAGTTACGGGGGCTTCTCCTACGAGCAGTACTTC. It yields the protein CASSYGGFSYEQYF.

This clonotype was seen many times. The CDR3 DNA reads as TGTGCCAGCAGCTCGGACATGTGGGGCTACACCTTC. This sequence encodes CASSSDMWGYTF. The V gene is TRBV7-8, the J gene TRBJ1-2, with D possibly matching TRBD1 (5 bases). V lost 4 bases and J lost 8, with 11 bases in between. Germline CDR1 is SGHVS and CDR2 is FQNEAQ. CDR3 size: 12 residues.

This clonotype was seen more than once but under ten times. CDR3 amino acids: CSAQTGLDYGYTF. DNA for the CDR3: TGCAGTGCCCAGACAGGGTTAGACTATGGCTACACCTTC. This chain connects TRBV20-1 to TRBJ1-2; 7 bases align to TRBD1. The CDR3 sequence is 13 residues long. Germline loops: CDR1 DFQATT, CDR2 SNEGSKA (reference sequence). Trimming cost V 6 bases and J 3 bases; bases outside gene matches: 7.

Ten or more counts support this clonotype. The J gene is TRBJ1-6, the V gene TRBV28; TRBD1 might be the D (5 bases). This CDR3 has 15 residues. V was clipped by 4 bases and J by 4 bases, with 11 bases between them. The germline V gene encodes CDR1 MDHEN and CDR2 SYDVKM. CDR3 DNA sequence: TGTGCCAGCAGTTGGGCAGGGATGTATAATTCACCCCTCCACTTT. Its protein is CASSWAGMYNSPLHF. Looking up the rest from reference TRBV28 and TRBJ1-6 gives the full variable domain: DVKVTQSSRYLVKRTGEKVFLECVQDMDHENMFWYRQDPGLGLRLIYFSYDVKMKEKGDIPEGYSVSREKKERFSLILESASTNQTSMYLCASSWAGMYNSPLHFGNGTRLTVT.

At least ten counts were recorded for this clonotype. The V gene is TRBV7-2, the J gene TRBJ2-3, with D possibly TRBD2 on 5 matching bases. Trimming shortened V by 5 bases and J by 3 bases, and 15 bases separated the two germline ends. The germline gives CDR1 SGHTA, CDR2 FQGNSA. The CDR3 totals 15 residues. The CDR3 region has the DNA TGTGCCAGCAGCACGAGCGGAATCCAAACAGATACGCAGTATTTT. Amino acids: CASSTSGIQTDTQYF.